These 5 T cell receptor beta chains originate from one sample sequenced in a study of cytomegalovirus exposure and HLA in healthy donors. 13 Jbeta primers and 60 Vbeta primers were used for the PCR. Profiled with immunoSEQ multiplex PCR; TCRdb holds only in-frame clones, not every one. The sample yields roughly 170,000 clones, about 77% seen once. The specimen was PBMCs. These receptors all come from a man aged 30-40 years in good health and CMV-seronegative.

The gene calls are TRBV7-8 and TRBJ2-7, with D possibly being TRBD2 (5 bases). Germline CDR1 SGHVS, CDR2 FQNEAQ. CDR3 length equals 15 residues. The V and J ends lost 4 bases and 3 bases respectively, with 16 bases between them. The CDR3 protein is CASSSSRDSFYEQYF. The CDR3 nucleotides are TGTGCCAGCAGCTCCAGCCGGGATTCTTTCTACGAGCAGTACTTC.

V is TRBV7-3 and J is TRBJ2-7; D unclear. The CDR3 covers 14 residues. Per germline, CDR1 SGHTA and CDR2 FQGTGA. V was trimmed by 0 bases and J by 5 bases, leaving 11 bases between them. This CDR3 reads CASSLTGSRNEQYF. CDR3 bases: TGTGCCAGCAGCTTAACCGGTAGCCGCAACGAGCAGTACTTC.

In its sample, this clone was seen a few times. The J gene is TRBJ2-5, the V gene TRBV7-8; TRBD2 aligns across 10 bases. Germline lookup yields CDR1 SGHVS and CDR2 FQNEAQ. The CDR3 contains 16 residues. The V gene end was trimmed by 6 bases and the J gene end by 2 bases; junction bases not matched to a gene: 9. In nucleotides, the CDR3 is TGTGCCAGCAGGGGAAAGCGGGAGGGTGGGCAAGAGACCCAGTACTTC. The encoded protein is CASRGKREGGQETQYF.

The chain combines TRBV29-1 with TRBJ1-1, with TRBD1 matching 10 bases. V lost 6 bases to trimming and J lost 5 bases; unmatched junction nucleotides: 15. The CDR3 runs 16 residues. The germline gives CDR1 SQVTM, CDR2 ANQGSEA. CDR3 residues: CSVLPGQGPRLTEAFF. In DNA, the CDR3 is TGCAGCGTCCTCCCGGGACAGGGGCCGCGGTTGACTGAAGCTTTCTTT.

The genes are TRBV2 and TRBJ1-3; D unclear. From germline, CDR1 is SNHLY and CDR2 FYNNEI. The CDR3 is 14 residues long. Trimming took 5 bases from V and 1 from J, leaving 9 bases between them. The CDR3 bases are TGTGCCAGCAGTCTTGTCGTATCTGGAAACACCATATATTTT. The encoded protein is CASSLVVSGNTIYF.